The clone carrying this T cell receptor beta chain has more than one count but fewer than ten. The data derive from a study of blood T cells in healthy people across ages. The CDR3 is 17 residues long. Germline V CDR1 and CDR2: SGHTA, FQGNSA. Trimming cost V 4 bases and J 4 bases; bases outside gene matches: 12. The use of a sample-barcoded 5' primer and a J-beta primer mix characterized a second PCR of about 6 to 11 cycles. In TCRdb, the 5' RACE reads were re-called with MiXCR into one record per CDR3 protein. Of about 1.7 million distinct CDR3 sequences listed, 28% were seen once; the top ten hold over 7%.

The source of this sequence is a woman in her 30s in good health. The chain couples TRBV7-2 to TRBJ1-2; 10 bases match TRBD1. Specimen: blood. The CDR3 is CASSSSGTGVPVYGYTF. CDR3 nucleotides: TGTGCCAGCAGCTCGTCCGGGACAGGGGTCCCGGTCTATGGCTACACCTTC.